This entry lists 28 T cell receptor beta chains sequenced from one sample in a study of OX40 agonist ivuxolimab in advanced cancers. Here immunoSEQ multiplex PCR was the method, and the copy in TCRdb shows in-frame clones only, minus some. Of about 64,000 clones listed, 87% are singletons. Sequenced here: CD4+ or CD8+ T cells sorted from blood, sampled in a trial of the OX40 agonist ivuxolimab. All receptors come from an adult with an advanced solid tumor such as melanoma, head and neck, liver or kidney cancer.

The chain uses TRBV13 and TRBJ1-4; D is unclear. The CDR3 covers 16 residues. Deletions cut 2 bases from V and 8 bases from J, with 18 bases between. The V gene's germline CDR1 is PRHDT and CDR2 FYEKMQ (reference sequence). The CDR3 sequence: CASSLTTTPNEEKLFF. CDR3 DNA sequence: TGTGCCAGCAGCTTAACCACCACACCGAATGAGGAAAAACTGTTTTTT.

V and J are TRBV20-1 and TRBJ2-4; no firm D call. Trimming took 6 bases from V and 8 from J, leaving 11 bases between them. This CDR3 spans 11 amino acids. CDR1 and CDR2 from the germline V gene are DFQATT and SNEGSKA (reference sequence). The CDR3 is CSATEWDIQYF. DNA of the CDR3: TGCAGTGCCACAGAGTGGGACATTCAGTACTTC.

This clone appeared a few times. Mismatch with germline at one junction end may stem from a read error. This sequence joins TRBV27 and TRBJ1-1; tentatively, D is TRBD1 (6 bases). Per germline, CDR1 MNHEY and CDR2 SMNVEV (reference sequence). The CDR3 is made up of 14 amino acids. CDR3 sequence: CASSFDRMKTEAFF. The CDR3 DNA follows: TGTGCCAGCAGTTTCGACAGGATGAAGACTGAAGCTTTCTTT.

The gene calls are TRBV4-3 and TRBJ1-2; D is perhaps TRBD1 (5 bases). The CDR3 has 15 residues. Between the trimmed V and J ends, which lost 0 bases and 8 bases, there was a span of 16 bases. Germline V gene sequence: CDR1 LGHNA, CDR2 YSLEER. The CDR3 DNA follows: TGCGCCAGCAGCCAAGATCTGGCCCCGAACAGGGGCTACACCTTC. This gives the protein CASSQDLAPNRGYTF.

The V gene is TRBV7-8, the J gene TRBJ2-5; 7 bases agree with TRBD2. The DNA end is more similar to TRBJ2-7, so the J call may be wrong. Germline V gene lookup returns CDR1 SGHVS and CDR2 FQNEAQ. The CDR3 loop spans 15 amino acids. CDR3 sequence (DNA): TGTGCCAGCAGCCCGGCGCCTAGCGGCTCCTACGAGCAGTACTTC. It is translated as CASSPAPSGSYEQYF.

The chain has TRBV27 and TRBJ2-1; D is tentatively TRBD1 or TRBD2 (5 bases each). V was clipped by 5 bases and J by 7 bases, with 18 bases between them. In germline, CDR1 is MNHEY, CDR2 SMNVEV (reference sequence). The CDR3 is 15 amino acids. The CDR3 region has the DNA TGTGCCAGCAGTCCCTCCCGGGACCCGTGGAATGAGCAGTTCTTC. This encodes CASSPSRDPWNEQFF.

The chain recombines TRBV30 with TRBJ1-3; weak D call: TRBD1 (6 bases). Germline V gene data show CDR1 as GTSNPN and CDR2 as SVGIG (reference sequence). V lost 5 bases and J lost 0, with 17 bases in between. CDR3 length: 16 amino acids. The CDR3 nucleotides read TGTGCCTGGGTACGGACAGCCCAAAGCTCTGGAAACACCATATATTTT. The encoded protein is CAWVRTAQSSGNTIYF.

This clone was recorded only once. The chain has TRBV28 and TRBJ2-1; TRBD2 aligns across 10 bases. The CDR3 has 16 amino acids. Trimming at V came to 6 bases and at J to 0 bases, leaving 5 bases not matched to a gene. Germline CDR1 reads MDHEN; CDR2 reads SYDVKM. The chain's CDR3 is CASSYSGRRSYNEQFF. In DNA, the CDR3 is TGTGCCAGCAGCTATAGCGGGAGGCGCTCCTACAATGAGCAGTTCTTC.

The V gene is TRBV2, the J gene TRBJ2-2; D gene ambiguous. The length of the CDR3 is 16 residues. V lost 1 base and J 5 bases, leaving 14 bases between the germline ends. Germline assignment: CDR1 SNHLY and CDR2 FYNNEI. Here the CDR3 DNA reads TGTGCCAGCAGTGAAGGGCAGTCGGAGAGAACCGGGGAGCTGTTTTTT. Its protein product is CASSEGQSERTGELFF.

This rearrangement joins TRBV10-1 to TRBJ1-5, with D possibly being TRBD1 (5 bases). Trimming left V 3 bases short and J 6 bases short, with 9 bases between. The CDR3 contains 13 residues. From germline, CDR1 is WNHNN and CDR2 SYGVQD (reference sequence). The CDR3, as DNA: TGCGCCAGCAGTGAAAACAGGTTTCAGCCCCAGCATTTT. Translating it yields CASSENRFQPQHF.

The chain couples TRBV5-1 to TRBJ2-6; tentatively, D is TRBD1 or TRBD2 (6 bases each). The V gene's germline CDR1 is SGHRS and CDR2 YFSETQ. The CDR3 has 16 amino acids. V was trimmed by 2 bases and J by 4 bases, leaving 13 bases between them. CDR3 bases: TGCGCCAGCAGCTTAGTACAGGGAGGAGGGGCCAACGTCCTGACTTTC. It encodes CASSLVQGGGANVLTF.

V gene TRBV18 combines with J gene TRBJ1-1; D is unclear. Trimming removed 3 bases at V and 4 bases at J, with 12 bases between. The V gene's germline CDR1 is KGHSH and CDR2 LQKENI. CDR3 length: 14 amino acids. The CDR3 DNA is TGTGCCAGCTCACCCGGGGTGGGAAGCACTGAAGCTTTCTTT. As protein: CASSPGVGSTEAFF.

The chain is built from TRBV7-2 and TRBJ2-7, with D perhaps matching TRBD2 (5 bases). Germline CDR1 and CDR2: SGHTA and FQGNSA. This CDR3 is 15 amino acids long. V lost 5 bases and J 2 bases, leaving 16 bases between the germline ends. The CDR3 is CASSPAAYGTYEQYF. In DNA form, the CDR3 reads TGTGCCAGCAGCCCGGCCGCCTACGGGACCTACGAGCAGTACTTC.

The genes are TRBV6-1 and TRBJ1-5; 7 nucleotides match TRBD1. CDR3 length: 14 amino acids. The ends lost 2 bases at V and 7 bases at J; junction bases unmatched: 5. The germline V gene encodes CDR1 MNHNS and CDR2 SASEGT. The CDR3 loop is CASSEQGGLQPQHF. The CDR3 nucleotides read TGTGCCAGCAGTGAACAGGGGGGCTTGCAGCCCCAGCATTTT.

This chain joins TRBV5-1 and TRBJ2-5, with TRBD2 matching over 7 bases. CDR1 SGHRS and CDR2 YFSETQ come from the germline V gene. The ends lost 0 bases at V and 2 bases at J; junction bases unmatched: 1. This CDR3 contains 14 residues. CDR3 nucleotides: TGCGCCAGCAGCTTGGGGGAGGGGCAAGAGACCCAGTACTTC. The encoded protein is CASSLGEGQETQYF.

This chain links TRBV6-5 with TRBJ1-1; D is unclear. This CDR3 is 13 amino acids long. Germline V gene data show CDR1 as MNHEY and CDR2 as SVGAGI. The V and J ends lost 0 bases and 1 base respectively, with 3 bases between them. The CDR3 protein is CASSYSTNTEAFF. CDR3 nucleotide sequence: TGTGCCAGCAGTTACTCGACGAACACTGAAGCTTTCTTT.

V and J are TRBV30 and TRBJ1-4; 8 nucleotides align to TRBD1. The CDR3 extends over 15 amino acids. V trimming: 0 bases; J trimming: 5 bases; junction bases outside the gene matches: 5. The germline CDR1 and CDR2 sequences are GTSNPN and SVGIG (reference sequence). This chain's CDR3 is CAWSVGDRGNEKLFF. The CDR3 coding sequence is TGTGCCTGGAGTGTGGGAGACAGGGGAAATGAAAAACTGTTTTTT.

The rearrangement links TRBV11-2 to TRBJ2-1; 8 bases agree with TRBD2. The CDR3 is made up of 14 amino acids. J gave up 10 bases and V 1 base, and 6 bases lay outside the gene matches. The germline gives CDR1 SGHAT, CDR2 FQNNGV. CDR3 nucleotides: TGTGCCAGCAGCTTAGTTATAGCGGGAAACGAGCAGTTCTTC. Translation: CASSLVIAGNEQFF.

The CDR3: CASSSFDTEAFF. CDR3 nucleotide sequence: TGTGCCAGCTCATCCTTCGACACTGAAGCTTTCTTT. This rearrangement joins TRBV18 to TRBJ1-1; no clear D gene. Germline CDR1 KGHSH, CDR2 LQKENI. V lost 5 bases to trimming and J lost 3 bases, with 7 bases between them. The CDR3 has 12 amino acids.

The CDR3 nucleotides are TGTGCCAGCAGCGTAGAGGTAGACCCCCGGGGAAACACTGAAGCTTTCTTT. Its translation: CASSVEVDPRGNTEAFF. The chain uses TRBV9 and TRBJ1-1, with no clear D. Germline V CDR1 and CDR2: SGDLS, YYNGEE. CDR3 size: 17 residues. Between the trimmed V and J ends, which lost 0 bases and 2 bases, there was a span of 17 bases.

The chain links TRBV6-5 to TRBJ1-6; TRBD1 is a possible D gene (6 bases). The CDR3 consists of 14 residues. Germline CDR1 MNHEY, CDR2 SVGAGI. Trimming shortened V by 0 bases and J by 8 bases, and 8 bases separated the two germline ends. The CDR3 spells CASSYSQGHSPLHF. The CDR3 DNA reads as TGTGCCAGCAGTTACTCACAGGGACATTCACCCCTCCACTTT.

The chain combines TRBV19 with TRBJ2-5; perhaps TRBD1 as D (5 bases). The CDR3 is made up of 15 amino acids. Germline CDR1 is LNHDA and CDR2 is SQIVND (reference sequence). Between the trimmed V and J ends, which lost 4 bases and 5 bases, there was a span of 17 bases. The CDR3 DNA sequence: TGTGCCAGTAGTAACGACAGAGTAAATAGGGAGACCCAGTACTTC. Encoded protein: CASSNDRVNRETQYF.

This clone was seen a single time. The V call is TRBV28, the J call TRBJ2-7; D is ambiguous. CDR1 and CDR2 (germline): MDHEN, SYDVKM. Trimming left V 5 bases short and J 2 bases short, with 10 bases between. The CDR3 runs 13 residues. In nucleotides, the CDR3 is TGTGCCAGCAGTGCCCTAATCGCCTACGAGCAGTACTTC. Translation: CASSALIAYEQYF.

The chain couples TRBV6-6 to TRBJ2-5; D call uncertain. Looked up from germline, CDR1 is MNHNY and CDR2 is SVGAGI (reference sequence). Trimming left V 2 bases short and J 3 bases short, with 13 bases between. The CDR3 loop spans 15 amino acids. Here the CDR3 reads CASSYHGYREETQYF. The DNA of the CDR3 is TGTGCCAGCAGTTACCACGGGTACCGGGAAGAGACCCAGTACTTC.

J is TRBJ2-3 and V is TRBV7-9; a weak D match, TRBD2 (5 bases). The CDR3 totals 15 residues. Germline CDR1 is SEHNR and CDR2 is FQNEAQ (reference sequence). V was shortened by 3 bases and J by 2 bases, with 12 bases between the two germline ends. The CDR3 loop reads CASSFAGSFTDTQYF. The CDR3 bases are TGTGCCAGCAGCTTTGCGGGTTCGTTCACAGATACGCAGTATTTT. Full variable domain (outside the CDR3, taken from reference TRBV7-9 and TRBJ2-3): DTGVSQNPRHKITKRGQNVTFRCDPISEHNRLYWYRQTLGQGPEFLTYFQNEAQLEKSRLLSDRFSAERPKGSFSTLEIQRTEQGDSAMYLCASSFAGSFTDTQYFGPGTRLTVL.

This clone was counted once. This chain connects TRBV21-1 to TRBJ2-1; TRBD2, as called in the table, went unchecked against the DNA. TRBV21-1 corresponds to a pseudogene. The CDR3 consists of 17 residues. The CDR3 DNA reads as TGTGCCAGCAGCAAGGTTAGTAGCGGGAGCTCCTACAATGAGCAGTTCTTC. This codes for CASSKVSSGSSYNEQFF.

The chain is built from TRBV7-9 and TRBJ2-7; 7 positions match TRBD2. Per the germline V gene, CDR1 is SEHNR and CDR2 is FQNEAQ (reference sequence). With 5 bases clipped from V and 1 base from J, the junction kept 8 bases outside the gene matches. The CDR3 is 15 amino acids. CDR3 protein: CASSGRLADSYEQYF. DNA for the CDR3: TGTGCCAGCAGCGGTCGGCTAGCGGATTCCTACGAGCAGTACTTC.

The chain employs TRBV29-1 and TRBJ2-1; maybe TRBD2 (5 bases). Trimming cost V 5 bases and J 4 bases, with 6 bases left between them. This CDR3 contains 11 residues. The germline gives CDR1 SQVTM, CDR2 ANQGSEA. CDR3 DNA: TGCAGCGTTCGAGGGTACAATGAGCAGTTCTTC. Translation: CSVRGYNEQFF.